The present entry profiles one TCR beta chain with its context. Generated by immunoSEQ multiplex PCR, the TCRdb table keeps only in-frame clones and is missing some. The table lists 62,000 or so clones, about nine tenths of them singletons. Trimming took 0 bases from V and 3 from J; bases not matched to a gene: 3. This CDR3 is 16 amino acids long. CDR1 is SGHRS, CDR2 YFSETQ, per germline. This specimen belongs to a study of blood T cell repertoires in COVID-19. The rearrangement joins TRBV5-1 to TRBJ2-6; 7 positions match TRBD2. Sequenced: peripheral blood. The origin of this receptor is a human donor in a cohort sampled during active COVID-19. The CDR3 region has the DNA TGCGCCAGCAGCTTGGCCTCGGGGGGTGGGGCCAACGTCCTGACTTTC. It codes for CASSLASGGGANVLTF.